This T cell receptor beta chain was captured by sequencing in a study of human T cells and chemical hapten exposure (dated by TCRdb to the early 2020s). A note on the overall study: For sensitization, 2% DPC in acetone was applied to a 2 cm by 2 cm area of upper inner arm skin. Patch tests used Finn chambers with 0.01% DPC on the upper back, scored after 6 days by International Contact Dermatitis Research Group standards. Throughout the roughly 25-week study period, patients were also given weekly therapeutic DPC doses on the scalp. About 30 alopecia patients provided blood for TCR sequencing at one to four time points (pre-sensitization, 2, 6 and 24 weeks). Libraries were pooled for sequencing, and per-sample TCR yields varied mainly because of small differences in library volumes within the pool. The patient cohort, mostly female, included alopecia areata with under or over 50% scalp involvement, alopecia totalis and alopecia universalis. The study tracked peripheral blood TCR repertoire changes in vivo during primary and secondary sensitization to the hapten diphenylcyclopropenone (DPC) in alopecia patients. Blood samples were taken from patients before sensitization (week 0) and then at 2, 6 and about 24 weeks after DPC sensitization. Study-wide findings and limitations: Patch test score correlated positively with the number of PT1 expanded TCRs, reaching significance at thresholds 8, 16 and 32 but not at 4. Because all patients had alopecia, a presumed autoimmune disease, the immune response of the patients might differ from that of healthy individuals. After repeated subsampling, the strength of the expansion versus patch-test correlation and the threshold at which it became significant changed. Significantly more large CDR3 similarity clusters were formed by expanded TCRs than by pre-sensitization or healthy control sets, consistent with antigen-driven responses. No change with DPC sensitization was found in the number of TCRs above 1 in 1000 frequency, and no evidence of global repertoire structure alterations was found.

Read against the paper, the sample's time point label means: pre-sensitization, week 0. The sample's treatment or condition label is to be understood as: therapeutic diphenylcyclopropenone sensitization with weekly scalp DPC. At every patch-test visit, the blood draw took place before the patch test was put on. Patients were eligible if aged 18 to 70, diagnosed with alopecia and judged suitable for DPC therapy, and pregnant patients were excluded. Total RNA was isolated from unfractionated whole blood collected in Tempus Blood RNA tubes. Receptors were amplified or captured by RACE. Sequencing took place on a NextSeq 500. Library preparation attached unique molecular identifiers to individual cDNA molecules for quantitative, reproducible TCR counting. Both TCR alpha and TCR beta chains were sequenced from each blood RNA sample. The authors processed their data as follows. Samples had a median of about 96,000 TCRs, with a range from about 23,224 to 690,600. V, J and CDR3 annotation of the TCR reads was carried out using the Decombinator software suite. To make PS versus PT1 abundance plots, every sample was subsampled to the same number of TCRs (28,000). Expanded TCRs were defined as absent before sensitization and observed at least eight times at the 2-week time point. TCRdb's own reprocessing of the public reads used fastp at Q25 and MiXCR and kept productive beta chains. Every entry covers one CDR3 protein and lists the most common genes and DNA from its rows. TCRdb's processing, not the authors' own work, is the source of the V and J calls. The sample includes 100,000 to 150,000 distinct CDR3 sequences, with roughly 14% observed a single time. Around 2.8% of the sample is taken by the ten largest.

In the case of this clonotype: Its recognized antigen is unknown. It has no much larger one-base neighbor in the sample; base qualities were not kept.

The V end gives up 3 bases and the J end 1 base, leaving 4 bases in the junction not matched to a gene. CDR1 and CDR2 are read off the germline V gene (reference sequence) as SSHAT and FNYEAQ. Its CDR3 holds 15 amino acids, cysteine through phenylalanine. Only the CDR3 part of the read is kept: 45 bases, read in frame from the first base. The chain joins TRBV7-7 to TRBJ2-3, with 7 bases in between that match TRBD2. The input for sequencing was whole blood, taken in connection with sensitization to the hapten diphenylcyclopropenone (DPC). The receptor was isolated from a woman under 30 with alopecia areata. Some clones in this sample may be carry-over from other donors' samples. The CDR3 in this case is CASSLGTSGTDTQYF. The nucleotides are TGTGCCAGCAGCTTGGGTACTAGCGGCACAGATACGCAGTATTTT.